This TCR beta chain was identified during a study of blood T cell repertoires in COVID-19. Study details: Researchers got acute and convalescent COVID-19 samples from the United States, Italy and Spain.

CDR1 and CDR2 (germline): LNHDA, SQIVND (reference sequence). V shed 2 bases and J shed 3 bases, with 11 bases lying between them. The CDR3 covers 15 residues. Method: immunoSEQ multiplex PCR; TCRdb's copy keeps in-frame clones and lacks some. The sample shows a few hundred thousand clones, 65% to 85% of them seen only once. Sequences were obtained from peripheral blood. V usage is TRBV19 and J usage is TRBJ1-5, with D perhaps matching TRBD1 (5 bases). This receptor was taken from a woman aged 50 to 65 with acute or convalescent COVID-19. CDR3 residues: CASSIQGVNNQPQHF. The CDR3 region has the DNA TGTGCCAGTAGTATACAAGGGGTTAACAATCAGCCCCAGCATTTT.